This T cell receptor beta chain was documented in a study of shared clonotypes between healthy human individuals. Produced via immunoSEQ multiplex PCR; TCRdb's table is partial and in-frame only. The sample yields more than 2 million clones, around 93% seen once. CD45RO-negative, CCR7-selected cells formed the naive CD8 fraction, which excluded terminally differentiated effector memory CD45RA+ cells. After removal of 0 bases from V and 7 bases from J, the junction contained 13 bases not matched to a gene. The germline CDR1 and CDR2 sequences are SGDLS and YYNGEE. The CDR3 contains 19 residues. V gene TRBV9 combines with J gene TRBJ2-1; 13 bases match TRBD2. Specimen: naive CD8+ T cells from PBMCs. This TCR was sampled from a man aged 18 to 30 in good health. Some clones in this sample may be carry-over from other donors' samples. The CDR3 here is CASSVAPGLAGFIDNEQFF. As DNA, the CDR3 is TGTGCCAGCAGCGTAGCTCCGGGACTAGCGGGATTCATTGATAATGAGCAGTTCTTC.